The 32 T cell receptor beta chains below come from one sample, sequenced in a study of tumor-infiltrating lymphocytes in primary liver carcinoma. The source of the blood RNA was unsorted whole blood, and germline DNA was extracted as well. Reverse transcription of approximately 520 ng total RNA with a constant-region primer produced TCR beta cDNA. Three-round nested multiplex PCR performed with slightly modified ARM-PCR produced the TCR beta libraries. Researchers ran the first two PCR rounds for approximately 9 cycles each with TRBV1-TRBV30 forward primers and a C-beta reverse primer. TCRdb re-analysed the multiplex PCR reads in MiXCR, keeping a single row per CDR3 protein. The sample consists of 310,000 or so distinct CDR3 sequences, around three fifths of them appearing once. Source material: peripheral blood. The receptors here all came from a woman in her twenties or thirties with primary liver carcinoma and hepatitis B virus infection.

This clonotype was detected many times. The V call is TRBV11-3, the J call TRBJ2-7; weak D call: TRBD1 (6 bases). From germline, CDR1 is SGHNT and CDR2 YENEEA. Trimming left V 4 bases short and J 5 bases short, with 21 bases between. The CDR3 consists of 16 residues. The CDR3 spells CASSSRLGARVHEQYF. In nucleotides, the CDR3 is TGTGCCAGCAGCTCCCGGTTGGGGGCGAGGGTCCACGAGCAGTACTTC.

Of note for this clonotype: Relative to the germline gene, one junction end is altered; a read error may explain this. This chain links TRBV29-1 with TRBJ1-1, with D unclear. The length of the CDR3 is 12 residues. In germline, CDR1 is SQVTM, CDR2 ANQGSEA. CDR3 in DNA: TGCAGCGTTGATATGGGGAACAGTGAAGCTTTCTTT. Its protein product is CSVDMGNSEAFF.

The rearrangement joins TRBV11-2 to TRBJ1-1; maybe TRBD1 (6 bases). Germline V lookup: CDR1 SGHAT, CDR2 FQNNGV. This CDR3 contains 15 residues. The V gene lost 5 bases and the J gene lost 6 bases, with 19 bases spanning the gap. Written as DNA, the CDR3 is TGTGCCAGCAGCCGACTGGACAGTAGCAATGCTGAAGCTTTCTTT. This sequence encodes CASSRLDSSNAEAFF.

This sequence joins TRBV7-9 and TRBJ2-7; 9 bases map to TRBD1. Germline V gives CDR1 SEHNR, CDR2 FQNEAQ (reference sequence). The CDR3 is 15 residues long. V gave up 4 bases and J gave up 5 bases; unmatched junction bases: 9. The CDR3 reads CASSSQQGAKNEQYF. As DNA, the CDR3 is TGTGCCAGCAGCTCTCAACAGGGGGCGAAGAACGAGCAGTACTTC.

For this clonotype: A read error may explain this, as a much larger clone is one base away. The rearrangement uses TRBV11-2 and TRBJ2-1, with 7 bases lining up with TRBD2. CDR3 length equals 18 residues. Per germline, CDR1 SGHAT and CDR2 FQNNGV. CDR3 region: CASSQREGGGVIYNERFF. In nucleotides, the CDR3 is TGTGCCAGCAGCCAAAGGGAGGGTGGGGGAGTCATATACAATGAGCGGTTCTTC. Using reference TRBV11-2 and TRBJ2-1 for the parts outside the CDR3, the full variable domain is EAGVAQSPRYKIIEKRQSVAFWCNPISGHATLYWYQQILGQGPKLLIQFQNNGVVDDSQLPKDRFSAERLKGVDSTLKIQPAKLEDSAVYLCASSQREGGGVIYNERFFGPGTRLTVL.

For this clonotype: This may be a read error: a much more frequent sequence differs by one nucleotide. CDR3 sequence reads: CCVEGTTVGYTF. The CDR3, as DNA: TGCTGCGTTGAAGGGACTACGGTTGGCTACACCTTC. V usage is TRBV29-1 and J usage is TRBJ1-2, with D perhaps TRBD1 (5 bases). From germline, CDR1 is SQVTM and CDR2 ANQGSEA. This CDR3 is 12 amino acids long.

Comment on this clonotype: The junction and the germline gene differ at one end; a read error may be behind it. This chain links TRBV28 with TRBJ2-3; TRBD1 might be the D (6 bases). Germline V gene sequence: CDR1 MDHEN, CDR2 SYDVKM. There are 17 residues in the CDR3. CDR3 DNA sequence: TGTGCCAGCAGTCATACATACAGGGTAGTTAGCACAGATACTCAGTATTTT. The encoded protein is CASSHTYRVVSTDTQYF.

A word on this clonotype: The conserved final phenylalanine or tryptophan is absent from the CDR3, which likely points to a read error. The chain is built from TRBV30 and TRBJ1-5; D is undetermined. Germline CDR1 reads GTSNPN; CDR2 reads SVGIG (reference sequence). The CDR3 runs 14 residues. Between the trimmed V and J ends, which lost 1 base and 2 bases, there was a span of 9 bases. The CDR3 here is CAWSGSNGNQPQHL. CDR3 bases: TGTGCCTGGAGTGGATCCAATGGCAATCAGCCCCAGCATCTT.

As concerns this clonotype: A clone one base away is much larger, so this may be a read error. The chain employs TRBV6-2 or TRBV6-3 and TRBJ2-7; the D gene is possibly TRBD1 (6 bases). CDR1 MNHEY and CDR2 SVGEGT come from the germline V gene. The CDR3 is 15 residues long. Trimming removed 6 bases at V and 2 bases at J, with 17 bases between. The CDR3 here is CASRSRQEMTYEQYV. Written as DNA, the CDR3 is TGTGCCAGCAGATCCCGACAGGAGATGACCTACGAGCAGTACGTC.

This clonotype appeared a single time. One base away lies a much larger clone, so this may be a sequencing read error. The CDR3 does not end in the conserved phenylalanine or tryptophan, so this is likely a read error. The chain combines TRBV10-3 with TRBJ2-5; D not resolved. V gave up 9 bases and J gave up 5 bases, with 16 bases separating them. Germline assignment: CDR1 ENHRY and CDR2 SYGVKD. The CDR3 has 13 residues. For the CDR3, the DNA is TGTGCCATTAAGACCGGATCTTCGGAGACCCAGTACCTC. As protein: CAIKTGSSETQYL.

Concerning this clonotype: The germline gene is not matched at one end of the junction; a read error may be the cause. The chain joins TRBV6-6 to TRBJ1-2, with D unresolved. The CDR3 totals 13 residues. Germline V CDR1 and CDR2: MNHNY, SVGAGI (reference sequence). The CDR3 is CASSFPGKYGYTF. Here the CDR3 DNA reads TGTGCTAGCAGTTTCCCCGGAAAGTATGGCTACACCTTC.

The table lists this clonotype with a few counts. No conserved phenylalanine or tryptophan is present at the end of the CDR3, so a read error is the likely explanation. The chain couples TRBV7-8 to TRBJ1-2, with TRBD1 matching over 7 bases. The CDR3 totals 17 residues. Trimming removed 0 bases from V and 1 base from J; junction bases left unmatched: 8. Germline loops: CDR1 SGHVS, CDR2 FQNEAQ. CDR3 protein: CASSLARLDRYNYGYTS. The CDR3 DNA sequence: TGTGCCAGCAGCTTAGCGCGGCTGGACAGGTATAACTATGGCTACACCTCC.

V and J are TRBV6-6 and TRBJ1-5, with 8 bases aligning to TRBD1. Looked up from germline, CDR1 is MNHNY and CDR2 is SVGAGI (reference sequence). The CDR3 runs 18 residues. Losses at the gene ends were 6 bases for V and 2 bases for J; bases not matched to a gene: 15. The CDR3 region is CASSIGQGGVYRNQPQHF. DNA for the CDR3: TGTGCCAGCAGCATCGGACAGGGAGGGGTTTATCGCAATCAGCCCCAGCATTTT.

The chain combines TRBV7-9 with TRBJ1-2, with 7 bases lining up with TRBD1. Germline V gene data show CDR1 as SEHNR and CDR2 as FQNEAQ (reference sequence). The ends lost 5 bases at V and 6 bases at J; junction bases unmatched: 6. The CDR3 is made up of 13 amino acids. CDR3 coding DNA: TGTGCCAGCAGCCACGAGGGGGCAGATGGCTACACCTTC. As protein: CASSHEGADGYTF.

The genes are TRBV30 and TRBJ2-1, with 8 positions matching TRBD2. Trimming took 3 bases from V and 1 from J; bases not matched to a gene: 2. Germline V gene lookup returns CDR1 GTSNPN and CDR2 SVGIG (reference sequence). The CDR3 covers 14 residues. CDR3 nucleotides: TGTGCCTGGAGAGGCGGGAGGTCCTACAATGAGCAGTTCTTC. Translated, it gives CAWRGGRSYNEQFF.

This clonotype has more than one count but fewer than ten. A much larger clone differs by one base, so this may be a read error. V usage is TRBV11-2 and J usage is TRBJ2-2; D perhaps matches TRBD2 (5 bases). The germline gives CDR1 SGHAT, CDR2 FQNNGV. CDR3 size: 15 residues. The CDR3 bases are TGTGCCAGCAGCCCAAGTGGACCCCGGGCCGGGGAGCTGCTTTTT. Its translation: CASSPSGPRAGELLF.

This clonotype was counted a single time. Since no conserved phenylalanine or tryptophan closes the CDR3, a read error is the likely cause. No DNA is shown, since the ends of the CDR3 on it are uncertain; the CDR3 is the one TCRdb lists. This CDR3 is CASSLARGQLRTTVPL. This sequence joins TRBV7-9 and TRBJ2-7; the D call in the table, TRBD1, was not verified against the DNA. CDR1 and CDR2 from the germline V gene are SEHNR and FQNEAQ (reference sequence). The CDR3 adds up to 16 amino acids, both ends counted.

This chain links TRBV7-8 with TRBJ2-3, with a tentative D call TRBD1 (5 bases). The CDR3 has 15 residues. Germline assignment: CDR1 SGHVS and CDR2 FQNEAQ. The ends were cut back, 3 bases at V and 0 bases at J, with 10 bases in the middle. The chain's CDR3 is CASSLDISSTDTQYF. CDR3 nucleotide sequence: TGTGCCAGCAGCTTGGACATTTCTAGCACAGATACGCAGTATTTT.

J is TRBJ1-4 and V is TRBV7-9; D unresolved. V was trimmed by 5 bases and J by 3 bases, leaving 10 bases between them. This CDR3 has 14 amino acids. CDR1 and CDR2 (germline): SEHNR, FQNEAQ (reference sequence). CDR3 sequence reads: CASSPAASNEKLFF. CDR3 DNA: TGTGCCAGCAGCCCCGCTGCGTCTAATGAAAAACTGTTTTTT. The variable domain in full, completed from reference TRBV7-9 and TRBJ1-4, reads DTGVSQNPRHKITKRGQNVTFRCDPISEHNRLYWYRQTLGQGPEFLTYFQNEAQLEKSRLLSDRFSAERPKGSFSTLEIQRTEQGDSAMYLCASSPAASNEKLFFGSGTQLSVL.

This clonotype occurred a few times. The rearrangement joins TRBV14 to TRBJ2-3; D perhaps matches TRBD1 (5 bases). The germline CDR1 and CDR2 sequences are SGHDN and FVKESK. The V end was cut by 8 bases, the J end by 4 bases, with 13 bases between. CDR3 length: 13 amino acids. The CDR3 is CASGARGADTQYF. The CDR3 region has the DNA TGTGCCAGCGGGGCTAGAGGCGCAGATACGCAGTATTTT.

The rearrangement links TRBV7-9 to TRBJ2-7, with unresolved D. CDR1 and CDR2 (germline): SEHNR, FQNEAQ (reference sequence). The length of the CDR3 is 13 residues. Trimming took 5 bases from V and 6 from J, leaving 14 bases between them. This CDR3 is CASSAPPWSEQYF. The CDR3 nucleotides read TGTGCCAGCAGCGCGCCGCCCTGGAGCGAGCAGTACTTC.

About this clonotype: The CDR3 carries no conserved terminal phenylalanine or tryptophan, so it likely arises from a read error. Because the CDR3's place on the DNA is in doubt, the DNA is left out and the CDR3 is given as listed by TCRdb. This chain uses TRBV5-1 with TRBJ1-1. Germline CDR1 SGHRS, CDR2 YFSETQ. The CDR3 numbers 14 amino acids, ends counted. The chain's CDR3 is CASSLTGGDTEVFS.

As for this clonotype: The junction differs from germline at one of its ends, possibly a read error. This chain connects TRBV11-3 to TRBJ1-1; D gene ambiguous. This CDR3 comprises 15 residues. Germline CDR1 SGHNT, CDR2 YENEEA. The CDR3: CASSFTGSAKTEAFF. The CDR3 DNA is TGTGCCAGTAGCTTTACCGGGTCAGCGAAAACTGAAGCTTTCTTT.

The J gene is TRBJ2-7, the V gene TRBV29-1, with D hard to call. Looked up from germline, CDR1 is SQVTM and CDR2 is ANQGSEA. V shed 1 base and J shed 3 bases, with 7 bases lying between them. This CDR3 is 12 amino acids long. The CDR3 DNA follows: TGCAGCGTTGAAGCCATGAACTACGAGCAGTACTTC. Its translation is CSVEAMNYEQYF.

Details on this clonotype: It may be a read error: a sequence one base away is much more abundant. The chain joins TRBV10-3 to TRBJ2-7; 10 bases map to TRBD2. The V and J ends lost 6 bases and 6 bases, in that order; junction bases with no gene match: 17. The CDR3 consists of 17 residues. Germline CDR1 is ENHRY and CDR2 is SYGVKD. The DNA of the CDR3 is TGTGCCATCAGAGACCGGTTTCTAGCGGGAGTTCGGTGCGAGCAGTACTTC. As protein: CAIRDRFLAGVRCEQYF.

This clonotype was observed a handful of times. Here the CDR3 DNA reads TGTGCCAGCAGGCGCGCCGGGGGGAGTCAGCCCCAGCATTTT. Amino acid sequence: CASRRAGGSQPQHF. The V gene is TRBV5-6, the J gene TRBJ1-5; the D gene is possibly TRBD1 (5 bases). Germline CDR1 SGHDT, CDR2 YYEEEE. Trimming pared 5 bases from V and 6 bases from J, leaving 15 bases between. This CDR3 is built from 14 residues.

The V and J genes are TRBV14 and TRBJ1-5; D not certain. V was pared by 0 bases and J by 7 bases, with 4 bases between. The CDR3 covers 12 residues. Germline CDR1 is SGHDN and CDR2 is FVKESK. CDR3 nucleotide sequence: TGTGCCAGCAGCCAAGATTTACAGCCCCAGCATTTT. Translating gives CASSQDLQPQHF.

The J gene is TRBJ2-7, the V gene TRBV4-1, with D perhaps assigned TRBD1 or TRBD2 (5 bases each). The CDR3 sequence is 15 residues long. The V gene lost 0 bases and the J gene lost 2 bases, with 11 bases spanning the gap. CDR1 is MGHRA and CDR2 is YSYEKL in the germline V gene. The CDR3 region is CASSQEQGVAYEQYF. Here the CDR3 DNA reads TGCGCCAGCAGCCAAGAGCAGGGAGTGGCCTACGAGCAGTACTTC.

This clonotype came up a few times. The chain carries TRBV5-1 and TRBJ2-1; TRBD2 aligns across 10 bases. Germline V gene lookup returns CDR1 SGHRS and CDR2 YFSETQ. V was clipped by 0 bases and J by 6 bases; unmatched bases: 6. There are 16 residues in the CDR3. CDR3 sequence (DNA): TGCGCCAGCAGCTTGGAGCCTAGCGGGAGTGGCAATGAGCAGTTCTTC. Translation gives CASSLEPSGSGNEQFF. Drawing the rest from reference TRBV5-1 and TRBJ2-1, the complete variable domain is KAGVTQTPRYLIKTRGQQVTLSCSPISGHRSVSWYQQTPGQGLQFLFEYFSETQRNKGNFPGRFSGRQFSNSRSEMNVSTLELGDSALYLCASSLEPSGSGNEQFFGPGTRLTVL.

The CDR3 here is CASSPKDSTYERYF. CDR3 nucleotide sequence: TGCGCCAGCAGCCCCAAGGACAGCACCTACGAGCGGTACTTC. J is TRBJ2-4 and V is TRBV4-3; possibly TRBD1 for D (6 bases). The CDR3 runs 14 residues. Germline loops: CDR1 LGHNA, CDR2 YSLEER. V gave up 4 bases and J gave up 15 bases, with 22 bases separating them.

The rearrangement links TRBV4-2 to TRBJ2-1; D is undetermined. CDR1 and CDR2 from the germline V gene are LGHNA and YNFKEQ. Trimming pared 8 bases from V and 6 bases from J, leaving 14 bases between. The CDR3 is made up of 13 amino acids. Here the CDR3 reads CASGDLRPNEQFF. In nucleotides, the CDR3 is TGTGCCAGCGGCGACCTTCGGCCCAATGAGCAGTTCTTC.

This clonotype appeared a few times. A read error may be the cause here, since a much bigger clone is one base away. This sequence joins TRBV11-3 and TRBJ1-1; D not resolved. CDR1 is SGHNT and CDR2 is YENEEA in the germline V gene. V lost 7 bases, J lost 3 bases, and 12 bases lay in between. The length of the CDR3 is 13 residues. CDR3 loop: CASNFGVYTEAFF. The CDR3 bases are TGTGCCAGCAACTTTGGGGTGTACACTGAAGCTTTCTTT. The full variable domain, with the rest looked up from reference TRBV11-3 and TRBJ1-1, is EAGVVQSPRYKIIEKKQPVAFWCNPISGHNTLYWYLQNLGQGPELLIRYENEEAVDDSQLPKDRFSAERLKGVDSTLKIQPAELGDSAVYLCASNFGVYTEAFFGQGTRLTVV.